The 6 T cell receptor beta chains below come from one sample, sequenced in a study of CDR3 diversity in severe acne. TCRdb recomputed calls from the PCR reads with MiXCR, one row per CDR3 protein. The table shows over 85,000 distinct CDR3 sequences, with more than 45% occurring only once. Material: blood. The receptor set was obtained from a male donor with acne.

The rearrangement uses TRBV24-1 and TRBJ1-1; tentative D call: TRBD1 (6 bases). Between the trimmed V and J ends, which lost 5 bases and 1 base, there was a span of 7 bases. CDR1 KGHDR and CDR2 SFDVKD come from the germline V gene. The CDR3 loop spans 13 amino acids. This CDR3 is CATSGTENTEAFF. The DNA for the CDR3 is TGTGCCACCAGTGGGACAGAGAACACTGAAGCTTTCTTT.

In its sample, this clonotype was seen many times. Since the CDR3 does not end with the conserved phenylalanine or tryptophan, this likely comes from a read error. It is unclear where the CDR3 begins or ends on the DNA, so no DNA is shown, and the CDR3 is as TCRdb lists it. V is TRBV15 and J is TRBJ2-1. Germline CDR1 LNHNV, CDR2 YYDKDF (reference sequence). The CDR3 has 14 amino acids, counting both end residues. The CDR3: CATSARLSPTMSSC.

As concerns this clonotype: Likely a read error: the CDR3 ends without its conserved phenylalanine or tryptophan. Because the CDR3's place on the DNA is in doubt, the DNA is left out and the CDR3 is given as listed by TCRdb. This chain joins TRBV12-3 or TRBV12-4 and TRBJ2-7. The CDR3 totals 8 residues, both ends included. CDR3 sequence: CTSTCLRG.

For this clonotype: It may be a read error: a sequence one base away is much more abundant. The chain links TRBV19 to TRBJ1-5; 7 positions agree with TRBD1. V gave up 6 bases and J gave up 3 bases; unmatched junction bases: 11. CDR1 is LNHDA, CDR2 SQIVND, per germline (reference sequence). The CDR3 totals 16 residues. The CDR3 region is CASSQRGQTLNQPQHF. As DNA, the CDR3 is TGTGCCAGTAGCCAAAGGGGACAGACACTCAATCAGCCCCAGCATTTT.

This clonotype was counted ten times or more. The genes are TRBV20-1 and TRBJ2-7; no clear D. V was shortened by 6 bases and J by 2 bases, with 14 bases between the two germline ends. This CDR3 region has 13 residues. CDR1 and CDR2 (germline): DFQATT, SNEGSKA (reference sequence). CDR3 in amino acids: CSAAGPQAYEQYV. In DNA form, the CDR3 reads TGCAGTGCCGCAGGACCCCAGGCCTACGAGCAGTACGTC.

This clonotype has only one observation. Given the absence of the conserved phenylalanine or tryptophan at the CDR3 end, a read error is likely. The DNA is omitted, as the CDR3 cannot be located on it reliably, and the CDR3 follows TCRdb's listing. V is TRBV15 and J is TRBJ1-2. The CDR3 is 14 amino acids long, termini counted. The germline gives CDR1 LNHNV, CDR2 YYDKDF (reference sequence). The CDR3 sequence: CATPPPPGNYGYPL.